The 12 T cell receptor beta chains listed next were all sequenced from one sample in a study of type 1 regulatory T cells (dated by TCRdb to the early 2020s). These receptors have no identified antigens. The sequencing machine was an Illumina MiSeq. Clones were called with MiXCR by TCRdb after fastp trimmed the public reads at Q25, and only in-frame beta chains were retained. Rows merge per CDR3 protein into single entries with the most common DNA and genes. In all, the sample holds about 62,000 distinct CDR3 sequences, and 55% to 65% of those were seen once. The ten largest make up less than 2% of the sample. The sample comprised cultured non-Tr1 T cells, either the whole culture or a sorted T cell fraction (not recorded which). The sample's cell subset or site label, in plain terms: non-Tr1 population from the T-allo10 product. These receptors originate from a human donor in good health.

CDR3 bases: TGTGCCAGCAGCTTAGGGGCCGGTGGGACCGGGGAGCTGTTTTTT. Translation: CASSLGAGGTGELFF. V gene TRBV13 combines with J gene TRBJ2-2; no reliable D call. This CDR3 spans 15 amino acids. The V end lost 0 bases, the J end lost 5 bases, and 10 bases lay between the germline ends. Per the germline V gene, CDR1 is PRHDT and CDR2 is FYEKMQ (reference sequence).

This clonotype was observed a handful of times. The chain joins TRBV19 to TRBJ1-1; D unresolved. CDR1 is LNHDA and CDR2 is SQIVND in the germline V gene (reference sequence). V lost 4 bases, J lost 4 bases, and 10 bases lay in between. This CDR3 region has 13 residues. CDR3 sequence reads: CASSTGEATEAFF. CDR3 in DNA: TGTGCCAGTAGTACTGGGGAGGCCACTGAAGCTTTCTTT.

This chain links TRBV18 with TRBJ1-6; 8 bases agree with TRBD1. Germline CDR1 reads KGHSH; CDR2 reads LQKENI. V was clipped by 5 bases and J by 10 bases; unmatched bases: 13. CDR3 size: 16 residues. CDR3 residues: CASSAGQGGGGSPLHF. DNA for the CDR3: TGTGCCAGCTCAGCAGGACAGGGCGGAGGCGGATCACCCCTCCACTTT.

V is TRBV20-1 and J is TRBJ1-5; D is unclear. The CDR3 runs 16 residues. CDR1 is DFQATT, CDR2 SNEGSKA, per germline (reference sequence). Trimming removed 5 bases from V and 0 bases from J, with 17 bases in between. The CDR3 loop is CSAPLPGPHSNQPQHF. The CDR3 DNA reads as TGCAGTGCTCCCCTTCCTGGGCCGCATAGCAATCAGCCCCAGCATTTT.

This clonotype showed up just once. The rearrangement links TRBV27 to TRBJ1-5; possibly TRBD1 for D (5 bases). Germline loops: CDR1 MNHEY, CDR2 SMNVEV (reference sequence). V shed 11 bases and J shed 15 bases, with 17 bases lying between them. This CDR3 region has 10 residues. The CDR3 DNA follows: TGTGCCGGGCCCTCCGGGACCCGGCATTTT. This sequence encodes CAGPSGTRHF.

The CDR3 loop is CASSLIRAAGGPSNEQFF. The CDR3 coding sequence is TGTGCCAGCAGCTTAATCAGGGCGGCGGGAGGGCCGAGCAATGAGCAGTTCTTC. The chain carries TRBV7-8 and TRBJ2-1, with 9 bases matching TRBD2. This CDR3 region has 18 residues. The germline gives CDR1 SGHVS, CDR2 FQNEAQ. V was pared by 2 bases and J by 6 bases, with 14 bases of the junction left unmatched.

The chain uses TRBV18 and TRBJ2-4, with TRBD1 identical over 8 bases. The germline CDR1 and CDR2 sequences are KGHSH and LQKENI. V gave up 5 bases and J gave up 8 bases; unmatched junction bases: 11. This CDR3 is built from 15 residues. The chain's CDR3 is CASSSRQGSTDIQYF. DNA of the CDR3: TGTGCCAGCTCATCACGACAGGGGAGTACAGACATTCAGTACTTC.

The chain recombines TRBV29-1 with TRBJ1-1; D unclear. CDR1 and CDR2 from the germline V gene are SQVTM and ANQGSEA. Trimming left V 7 bases short and J 0 bases short, with 15 bases between. The CDR3 is 14 residues long. CDR3 nucleotide sequence: TGCAGCGCCGAGACTGGGAGATTGAACACTGAAGCTTTCTTT. Its protein is CSAETGRLNTEAFF.

This clonotype was detected only once. V is TRBV5-4 and J is TRBJ2-2; 7 bases are a match to TRBD1. Looked up from germline, CDR1 is SGHNT and CDR2 is YYREEE (reference sequence). The junction had 5 bases not matched to a gene; V was cut back by 1 base and J by 2 bases. CDR3 length: 16 residues. The CDR3 loop is CASSLSTGANTGELFF. Written as DNA, the CDR3 is TGTGCCAGCAGCTTGTCTACAGGGGCAAACACCGGGGAGCTGTTTTTT.

This chain joins TRBV6-4 and TRBJ1-2; weak D call: TRBD1 (5 bases). Trimming left V 4 bases short and J 10 bases short, with 13 bases between. There are 12 residues in the CDR3. CDR1 is MRHNA, CDR2 SNTAGT, per germline. Here the CDR3 reads CASSAVGGTYTF. CDR3 DNA: TGTGCCAGCAGTGCAGTTGGGGGGACCTACACCTTC.

The V and J genes are TRBV30 and TRBJ1-3; TRBD1 is a possible D gene (6 bases). The V end was cut by 3 bases, the J end by 4 bases, with 10 bases between. Per the germline V gene, CDR1 is GTSNPN and CDR2 is SVGIG (reference sequence). CDR3 size: 13 residues. The CDR3 DNA reads TGTGCCTGGAGCGGGGGGACAGGAAACACCATATATTTT. This codes for CAWSGGTGNTIYF.

In its sample, this clonotype was seen a few times. This chain joins TRBV20-1 and TRBJ2-7; TRBD2 aligns across 8 bases. V lost 0 bases, J lost 4 bases, and 8 bases stayed unmatched. This CDR3 is 15 amino acids long. CDR1 is DFQATT and CDR2 is SNEGSKA in the germline V gene (reference sequence). The CDR3 spells CSARDLREVKYEQYF. The CDR3 DNA is TGCAGTGCTAGAGATTTGCGGGAGGTCAAATACGAGCAGTACTTC.